This T cell receptor (beta chain) comes out of a study of T cell repertoires in cytomegalovirus infection. Turning to the study itself: Selected CMV epitopes included recently identified HLA-C-restricted ones as well as well-studied HLA-B-restricted ones. Indications came from public TCR beta signatures; they pointed to CMV infection and to a matching HLA type.

CDR1 is LGHDT, CDR2 YNNKEL, per germline (reference sequence). The ends lost 4 bases at V and 1 base at J; junction bases unmatched: 9. CDR3 size: 16 residues. The sample holds a few counts of this clonotype. The antigen is undetermined. A single record per CDR3 protein comes from TCRdb applying MiXCR to the reads. The table records under 150,000 distinct CDR3 sequences, about 33% of them present only once. Sequencing was performed on CD8+ T cells from cultured PBMCs, taken from culture after CMV antigen stimulation. The receptor comes from a human donor in good health (CMV status not recorded). Some clones in this sample may be carry-over from other donors' samples. The chain couples TRBV3-1 to TRBJ2-5, with 7 bases lining up with TRBD1. In DNA form, the CDR3 reads TGTGCCAGCAGCCGGGAAATACAGGGGATCCAAGAGACCCAGTACTTC. Protein: CASSREIQGIQETQYF.